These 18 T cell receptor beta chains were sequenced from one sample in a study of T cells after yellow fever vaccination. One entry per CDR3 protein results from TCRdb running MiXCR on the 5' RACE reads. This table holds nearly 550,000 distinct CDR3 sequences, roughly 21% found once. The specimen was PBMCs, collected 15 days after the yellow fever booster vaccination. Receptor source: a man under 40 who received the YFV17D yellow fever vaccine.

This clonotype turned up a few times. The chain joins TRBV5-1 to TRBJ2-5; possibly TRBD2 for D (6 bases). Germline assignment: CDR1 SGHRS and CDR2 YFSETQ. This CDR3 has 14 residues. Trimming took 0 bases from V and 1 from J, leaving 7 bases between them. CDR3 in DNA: TGCGCCAGCAGCTTGGAGGGACTCCAAGAGACCCAGTACTTC. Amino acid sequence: CASSLEGLQETQYF.

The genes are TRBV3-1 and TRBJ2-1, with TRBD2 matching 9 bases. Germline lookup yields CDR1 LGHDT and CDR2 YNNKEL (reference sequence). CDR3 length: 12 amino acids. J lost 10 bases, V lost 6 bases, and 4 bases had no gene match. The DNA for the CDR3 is TGTGCCAGCAGACTACTAGCGGGCGAGCAGTTCTTC. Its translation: CASRLLAGEQFF.

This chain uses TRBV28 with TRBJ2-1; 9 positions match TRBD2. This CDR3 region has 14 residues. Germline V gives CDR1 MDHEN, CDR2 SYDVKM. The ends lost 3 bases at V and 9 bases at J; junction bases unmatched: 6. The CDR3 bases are TGTGCCAGCAGTTTGTTGCGGGAGGGCGGTGAGCAGTTCTTC. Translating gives CASSLLREGGEQFF. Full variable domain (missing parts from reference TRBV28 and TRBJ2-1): DVKVTQSSRYLVKRTGEKVFLECVQDMDHENMFWYRQDPGLGLRLIYFSYDVKMKEKGDIPEGYSVSREKKERFSLILESASTNQTSMYLCASSLLREGGEQFFGPGTRLTVL.

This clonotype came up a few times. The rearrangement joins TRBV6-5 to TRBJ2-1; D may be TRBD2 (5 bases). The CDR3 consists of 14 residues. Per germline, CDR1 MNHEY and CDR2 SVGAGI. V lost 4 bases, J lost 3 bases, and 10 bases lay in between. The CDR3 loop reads CASSFGVNYNEQFF. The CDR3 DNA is TGTGCCAGCAGTTTCGGGGTAAACTACAATGAGCAGTTCTTC.

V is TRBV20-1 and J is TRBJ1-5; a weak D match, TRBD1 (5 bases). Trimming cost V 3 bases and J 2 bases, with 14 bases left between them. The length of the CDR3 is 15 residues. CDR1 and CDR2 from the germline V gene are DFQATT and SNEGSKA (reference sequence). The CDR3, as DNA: TGCAGTGCTAGGGGGGGGACCTTAGGCAATCAGCCCCAGCATTTT. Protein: CSARGGTLGNQPQHF.

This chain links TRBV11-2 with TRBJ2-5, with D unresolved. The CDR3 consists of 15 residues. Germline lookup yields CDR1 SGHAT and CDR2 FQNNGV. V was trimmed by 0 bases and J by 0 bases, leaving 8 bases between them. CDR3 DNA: TGTGCCAGCAGCTTAGACAGACTGTACCAAGAGACCCAGTACTTC. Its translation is CASSLDRLYQETQYF.

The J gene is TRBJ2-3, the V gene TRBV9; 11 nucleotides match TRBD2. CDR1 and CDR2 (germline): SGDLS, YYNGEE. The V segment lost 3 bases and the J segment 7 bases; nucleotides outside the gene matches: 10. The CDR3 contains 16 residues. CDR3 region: CASSAGRGLAEYTQYF. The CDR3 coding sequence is TGTGCCAGCAGCGCGGGACGGGGACTAGCGGAGTATACGCAGTATTTT.

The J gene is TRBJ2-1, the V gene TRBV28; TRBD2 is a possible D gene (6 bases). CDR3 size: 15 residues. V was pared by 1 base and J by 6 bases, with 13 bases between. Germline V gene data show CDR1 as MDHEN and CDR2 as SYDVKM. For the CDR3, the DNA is TGTGCCAGCAGTTTATTTGGGGCGGGAAGCAATGAGCAGTTCTTC. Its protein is CASSLFGAGSNEQFF.

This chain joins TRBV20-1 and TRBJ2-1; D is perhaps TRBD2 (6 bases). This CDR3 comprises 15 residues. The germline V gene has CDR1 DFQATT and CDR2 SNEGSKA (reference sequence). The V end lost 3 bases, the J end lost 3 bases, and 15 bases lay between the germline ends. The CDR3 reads CSARGSAEGYNEQFF. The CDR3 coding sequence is TGCAGTGCTAGGGGGTCTGCGGAGGGCTACAATGAGCAGTTCTTC.

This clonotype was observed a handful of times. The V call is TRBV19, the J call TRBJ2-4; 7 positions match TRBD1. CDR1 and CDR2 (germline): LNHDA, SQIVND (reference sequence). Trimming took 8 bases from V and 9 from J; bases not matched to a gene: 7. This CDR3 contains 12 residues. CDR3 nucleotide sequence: TGTGCCAGTTCCCCCCGGGACAGCATTCAGTACTTC. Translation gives CASSPRDSIQYF.

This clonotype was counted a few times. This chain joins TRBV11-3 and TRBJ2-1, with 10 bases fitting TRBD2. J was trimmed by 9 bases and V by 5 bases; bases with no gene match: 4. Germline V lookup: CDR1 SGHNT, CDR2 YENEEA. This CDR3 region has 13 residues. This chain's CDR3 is CASSTSGKGEQFF. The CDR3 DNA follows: TGTGCCAGCAGCACTAGCGGGAAGGGTGAGCAGTTCTTC.

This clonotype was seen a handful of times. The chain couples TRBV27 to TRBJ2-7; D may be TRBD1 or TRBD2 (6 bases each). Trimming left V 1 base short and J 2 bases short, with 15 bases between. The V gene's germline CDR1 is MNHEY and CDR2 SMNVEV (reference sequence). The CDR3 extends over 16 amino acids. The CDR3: CASSLFSGGGTYEQYF. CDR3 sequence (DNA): TGTGCCAGCAGTTTATTCAGTGGAGGGGGAACCTACGAGCAGTACTTC.

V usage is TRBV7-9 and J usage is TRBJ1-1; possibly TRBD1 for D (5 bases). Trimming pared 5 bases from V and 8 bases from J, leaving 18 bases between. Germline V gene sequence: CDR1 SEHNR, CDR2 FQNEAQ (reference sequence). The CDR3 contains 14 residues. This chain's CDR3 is CASSPRGRMFEAFF. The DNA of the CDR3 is TGTGCCAGCAGCCCGAGGGGACGAATGTTCGAAGCTTTCTTT.

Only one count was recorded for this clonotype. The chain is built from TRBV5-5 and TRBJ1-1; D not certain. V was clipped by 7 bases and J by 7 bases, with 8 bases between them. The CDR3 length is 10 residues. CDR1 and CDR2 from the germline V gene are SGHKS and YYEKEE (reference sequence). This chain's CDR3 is CASLPGEAFF. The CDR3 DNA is TGTGCCAGCTTGCCGGGTGAAGCTTTCTTT.

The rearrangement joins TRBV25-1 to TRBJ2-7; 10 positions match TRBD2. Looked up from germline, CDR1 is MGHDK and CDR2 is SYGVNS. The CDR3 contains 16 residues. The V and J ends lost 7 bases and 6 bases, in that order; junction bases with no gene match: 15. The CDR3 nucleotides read TGTGCCAGCATTGGAGGGAAGCGGGAGGGCCTCCGCGAGCAGTACTTC. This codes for CASIGGKREGLREQYF.

This chain's CDR3 is CASSPRYQGPYEQYF. The CDR3 nucleotides read TGTGCCAGCTCACCACGTTATCAGGGTCCCTACGAGCAGTACTTC. J is TRBJ2-7 and V is TRBV18; possibly TRBD1 for D (5 bases). V was trimmed by 1 base and J by 2 bases, leaving 12 bases between them. The CDR3 totals 15 residues. Germline V lookup: CDR1 KGHSH, CDR2 LQKENI.

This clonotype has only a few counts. CDR3 sequence: CSATYLARNYEQYF. The CDR3 region has the DNA TGCAGTGCTACCTACCTAGCGAGGAACTACGAGCAGTACTTC. This rearrangement joins TRBV20-1 to TRBJ2-7; D perhaps matches TRBD2 (6 bases). The CDR3 runs 14 residues. Germline V gene lookup returns CDR1 DFQATT and CDR2 SNEGSKA (reference sequence). The germline V and J ends were trimmed by 4 bases and 3 bases, with 16 bases remaining between them.

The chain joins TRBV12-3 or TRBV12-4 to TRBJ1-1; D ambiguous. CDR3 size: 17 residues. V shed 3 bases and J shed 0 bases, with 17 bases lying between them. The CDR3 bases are TGTGCCAGCAGTTTGTTAGTAAGCGTAGCGGTGAACACTGAAGCTTTCTTT. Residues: CASSLLVSVAVNTEAFF.